The present T cell receptor beta chain was sequenced within a study of T-cell reconstitution after alpha-beta-depleted transplantation in children. The CDR3 has 14 residues. V was pared by 4 bases and J by 5 bases, with 15 bases between. Per germline, CDR1 SQVTM and CDR2 ANQGSEA. Unique molecular identifiers were incorporated into the prepared TCRbeta library. Each CDR3 protein gets one entry after TCRdb re-called the PCR reads with MiXCR. The table records 95,000 to 120,000 distinct CDR3 sequences, 5.5% to 7% of them present only once. The sequence derives from a male patient aged 2-15 years who had a stem cell transplant for acute lymphoblastic leukemia, so the T cells may come from the graft donor. The sample consisted of PBMCs, mostly from graft donor cells, taken 360 days after TCRalphabeta/CD19-depleted stem cell transplant. The chain uses TRBV29-1 and TRBJ2-1; tentative D call: TRBD1 (5 bases). The CDR3 here is CSVVGPRTNNEQFF. CDR3 bases: TGCAGCGTTGTGGGCCCGAGGACAAACAATGAGCAGTTCTTC.